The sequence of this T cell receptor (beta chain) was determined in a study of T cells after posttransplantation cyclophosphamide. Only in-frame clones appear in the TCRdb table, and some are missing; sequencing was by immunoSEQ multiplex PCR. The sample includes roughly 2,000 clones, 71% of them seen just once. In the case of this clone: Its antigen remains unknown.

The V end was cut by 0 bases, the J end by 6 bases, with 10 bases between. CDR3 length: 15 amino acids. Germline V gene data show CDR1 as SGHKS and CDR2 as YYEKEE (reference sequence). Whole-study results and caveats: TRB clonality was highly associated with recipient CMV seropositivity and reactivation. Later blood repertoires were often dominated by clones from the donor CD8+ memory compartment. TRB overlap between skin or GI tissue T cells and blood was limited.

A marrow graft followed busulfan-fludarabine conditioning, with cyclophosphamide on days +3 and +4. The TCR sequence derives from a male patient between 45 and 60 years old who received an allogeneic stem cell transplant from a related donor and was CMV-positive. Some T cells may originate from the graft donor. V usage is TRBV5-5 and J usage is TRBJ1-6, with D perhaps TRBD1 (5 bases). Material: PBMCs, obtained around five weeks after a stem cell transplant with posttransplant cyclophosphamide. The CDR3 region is CASSLGRTLNSPLHF. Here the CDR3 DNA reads TGTGCCAGCAGCTTGGGGCGGACACTTAATTCACCCCTCCACTTT. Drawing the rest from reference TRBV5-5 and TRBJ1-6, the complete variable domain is DAGVTQSPTHLIKTRGQQVTLRCSPISGHKSVSWYQQVLGQGPQFIFQYYEKEERGRGNFPDRFSARQFPNYSSELNVNALLLGDSALYLCASSLGRTLNSPLHFGNGTRLTVT.